This is a list of T cell receptor beta chains from one sample in a study of circulating and synovial CD4+ cells in juvenile arthritis. This table comes from immunoSEQ multiplex PCR, and its TCRdb copy is limited to in-frame clones, with some not included. The sample yields about 33,000 clones, roughly 96% seen once. Specimen: CD4+ T cells from blood. The receptors originated from a human donor with juvenile idiopathic arthritis. Both conserved end residues are part of each CDR3. A D gene is named only where the DNA matches it firmly. For some rows the clone size is stated as once, few or many, or as a class when expanded; others skip it.

clone_size: .
j_call: TRBJ2-1
v_call: TRBV7-9
d_call: .
cdr3_length: 15
cdr3_aa: CASSGQAGVGNEQFF
cdr3_nt: TGTGCCAGCAGCGGTCAGGCAGGGGTAGGCAATGAGCAGTTCTTC

clone_size: .
j_call: TRBJ2-3
v_call: TRBV6-5
d_call: .
cdr3_length: 13
cdr3_aa: CASSPSLTDTQYF
cdr3_nt: TGTGCCAGCAGTCCTTCTTTAACAGATACGCAGTATTTT

clone_size: .
j_call: TRBJ2-5
v_call: TRBV4-2
d_call: TRBD2
cdr3_length: 14
cdr3_aa: CASSRGLAQETQYF
cdr3_nt: TGTGCCAGCAGCCGAGGACTAGCACAAGAGACCCAGTACTTC

clone_size: .
j_call: TRBJ1-2
v_call: TRBV19
d_call: .
cdr3_length: 14
cdr3_aa: CASSIRDTFYGYTF
cdr3_nt: TGTGCCAGTAGTATCCGGGACACTTTCTATGGCTACACCTTC

clone_size: .
j_call: TRBJ1-1
v_call: TRBV5-5
d_call: TRBD1
cdr3_length: 16
cdr3_aa: CASSLYVGTGWTEAFF
cdr3_nt: TGTGCCAGCAGCTTGTATGTGGGGACAGGTTGGACTGAAGCTTTCTTT

clone_size: .
j_call: TRBJ1-1
v_call: TRBV7-2
d_call: TRBD1
cdr3_length: 16
cdr3_aa: CASSLMGQGVGTEAFF
cdr3_nt: TGTGCCAGCAGCTTAATGGGACAGGGGGTGGGCACTGAAGCTTTCTTT

clone_size: .
j_call: TRBJ1-5
v_call: TRBV2
d_call: .
cdr3_length: 13
cdr3_aa: CASSRQAQQPQHF
cdr3_nt: TGTGCCAGCAGCAGACAGGCGCAACAGCCCCAGCATTTT

clone_size: once
j_call: TRBJ1-2
v_call: TRBV18
d_call: TRBD1
cdr3_length: 14
cdr3_aa: CASSPLDRDGGYTF
cdr3_nt: TGTGCCAGCTCACCCTTGGACAGGGACGGGGGCTACACCTTC

clone_size: .
j_call: TRBJ2-5
v_call: TRBV7-9
d_call: TRBD2
cdr3_length: 17
cdr3_aa: CASSLGGTSGSMETQYF
cdr3_nt: TGTGCCAGCAGCTTAGGGGGGACTAGCGGGAGTATGGAGACCCAGTACTTC

clone_size: .
j_call: TRBJ2-2
v_call: TRBV5-1
d_call: TRBD1
cdr3_length: 17
cdr3_aa: CASSLGGTGTNTGELFF
cdr3_nt: TGCGCCAGCAGCTTGGGGGGGACAGGGACGAACACCGGGGAGCTGTTTTTT

clone_size: .
j_call: TRBJ2-7
v_call: TRBV6-5
d_call: TRBD1
cdr3_length: 13
cdr3_aa: CASSDLTGGEQYF
cdr3_nt: TGTGCCAGCAGTGACTTGACAGGGGGCGAGCAGTACTTC

clone_size: .
j_call: TRBJ2-1
v_call: TRBV19
d_call: .
cdr3_length: 13
cdr3_aa: CASSPTDRNEQFF
cdr3_nt: TGTGCCAGTAGTCCAACAGATCGCAATGAGCAGTTCTTC

clone_size: .
j_call: TRBJ2-1
v_call: TRBV2
d_call: .
cdr3_length: 12
cdr3_aa: CASTEQGVEQFF
cdr3_nt: TGTGCCAGCACCGAACAGGGAGTTGAGCAGTTCTTC

clone_size: .
j_call: TRBJ1-1
v_call: TRBV6-1
d_call: .
cdr3_length: 14
cdr3_aa: CASSLGQLNTEAFF
cdr3_nt: TGTGCCAGCAGCTTGGGCCAGCTGAACACTGAAGCTTTCTTT

clone_size: .
j_call: TRBJ1-6
v_call: TRBV19
d_call: TRBD1
cdr3_length: 14
cdr3_aa: CASSMGQSNSPLHF
cdr3_nt: TGTGCCAGTAGTATGGGACAGAGTAATTCACCCCTCCACTTT

clone_size: .
j_call: TRBJ2-7
v_call: TRBV20-1
d_call: .
cdr3_length: 10
cdr3_aa: CSVWAYEQYF
cdr3_nt: TGCAGTGTTTGGGCGTACGAGCAGTACTTC

clone_size: .
j_call: TRBJ1-1
v_call: TRBV5-1
d_call: .
cdr3_length: 15
cdr3_aa: CASSLGTYGNTEAFF
cdr3_nt: TGCGCCAGCAGCTTGGGGACATACGGGAACACTGAAGCTTTCTTT

clone_size: .
j_call: TRBJ2-5
v_call: TRBV15
d_call: TRBD1
cdr3_length: 15
cdr3_aa: CATSNRTGERETQYF
cdr3_nt: TGTGCCACCAGCAATCGGACAGGGGAAAGAGAGACCCAGTACTTC

clone_size: .
j_call: TRBJ1-1
v_call: TRBV19
d_call: .
cdr3_length: 13
cdr3_aa: CASSIRAGVGAFF
cdr3_nt: TGTGCCAGTAGTATAAGGGCAGGGGTGGGAGCTTTCTTT

clone_size: .
j_call: TRBJ2-7
v_call: TRBV25-1
d_call: TRBD1
cdr3_length: 11
cdr3_aa: CASPGQGCEYF
cdr3_nt: TGTGCCAGCCCGGGACAGGGATGTGAGTACTTC

clone_size: .
j_call: TRBJ2-7
v_call: TRBV6-5
d_call: .
cdr3_length: 14
cdr3_aa: CASSYVARDYEQYF
cdr3_nt: TGTGCCAGCAGTTACGTGGCGAGGGATTACGAGCAGTACTTC

clone_size: .
j_call: TRBJ1-2
v_call: TRBV18
d_call: .
cdr3_length: 14
cdr3_aa: CASSPLRQMGGYTF
cdr3_nt: TGTGCCAGCTCACCACTACGACAGATGGGAGGCTACACCTTC

clone_size: few
j_call: TRBJ1-2
v_call: TRBV19
d_call: TRBD1
cdr3_length: 11
cdr3_aa: CATKGQYGYTF
cdr3_nt: TGTGCCACCAAGGGACAGTATGGCTACACCTTC

clone_size: .
j_call: TRBJ2-1
v_call: TRBV28
d_call: TRBD1
cdr3_length: 14
cdr3_aa: CASTGQGASNEQFF
cdr3_nt: TGTGCCAGCACTGGACAGGGGGCCTCCAATGAGCAGTTCTTC

clone_size: .
j_call: TRBJ1-1
v_call: TRBV7-2
d_call: .
cdr3_length: 13
cdr3_aa: CASSLAHSGEAFF
cdr3_nt: TGTGCCAGCAGCTTAGCGCACAGCGGGGAAGCTTTCTTT

clone_size: .
j_call: TRBJ1-2
v_call: TRBV19
d_call: TRBD1
cdr3_length: 16
cdr3_aa: CASSISRGQGAAGYTF
cdr3_nt: TGTGCCAGTAGTATCAGCCGAGGACAGGGGGCGGCTGGCTACACCTTC

clone_size: few
j_call: TRBJ1-1
v_call: TRBV18
d_call: .
cdr3_length: 12
cdr3_aa: CASSQADTEAFF
cdr3_nt: TGTGCCAGCTCACAGGCGGACACTGAAGCTTTCTTT

clone_size: .
j_call: TRBJ2-3
v_call: TRBV6-5
d_call: TRBD2
cdr3_length: 14
cdr3_aa: CASSSGGNTDTQYF
cdr3_nt: TGTGCCAGCAGTTCGGGGGGGAACACAGATACGCAGTATTTT

clone_size: .
j_call: TRBJ1-6
v_call: TRBV11-2
d_call: .
cdr3_length: 13
cdr3_aa: CASSLRQFSPLHF
cdr3_nt: TGTGCCAGCAGCCTGAGACAGTTTTCACCCCTCCACTTT

clone_size: .
j_call: TRBJ1-4
v_call: TRBV5-1
d_call: .
cdr3_length: 13
cdr3_aa: CASSPRLSEKLFF
cdr3_nt: TGCGCCAGCAGCCCCCGGCTTAGCGAAAAACTGTTTTTT

clone_size: .
j_call: TRBJ2-1
v_call: TRBV28
d_call: TRBD2
cdr3_length: 15
cdr3_aa: CASRGQAGGSNEQFF
cdr3_nt: TGTGCCAGCAGGGGGCAAGCGGGAGGGAGTAATGAGCAGTTCTTC

clone_size: .
j_call: TRBJ2-7
v_call: TRBV27
d_call: TRBD2
cdr3_length: 18
cdr3_aa: CASSQVPGLAGGHYEQYF
cdr3_nt: TGTGCCAGCAGTCAGGTTCCGGGACTAGCGGGAGGTCACTACGAGCAGTACTTC

clone_size: .
j_call: TRBJ2-5
v_call: TRBV11-2
d_call: TRBD1
cdr3_length: 16
cdr3_aa: CASSPFTPTGQETQYF
cdr3_nt: TGTGCCAGCAGCCCATTTACTCCGACAGGGCAAGAGACCCAGTACTTC

clone_size: few
j_call: TRBJ1-2
v_call: TRBV7-2
d_call: .
cdr3_length: 13
cdr3_aa: CASSLDGNYGYTF
cdr3_nt: TGTGCCAGCAGCTTAGACGGGAACTATGGCTACACCTTC

clone_size: .
j_call: TRBJ1-1
v_call: TRBV9
d_call: .
cdr3_length: 13
cdr3_aa: CASSVGWGAEAFF
cdr3_nt: TGTGCCAGCAGCGTAGGCTGGGGAGCCGAAGCTTTCTTT

clone_size: .
j_call: TRBJ1-5
v_call: TRBV28
d_call: .
cdr3_length: 17
cdr3_aa: CASSWQGLFEFNQPQHF
cdr3_nt: TGTGCCAGCAGTTGGCAGGGCCTCTTCGAATTCAATCAGCCCCAGCATTTT

clone_size: .
j_call: TRBJ1-1
v_call: TRBV29-1
d_call: TRBD1
cdr3_length: 15
cdr3_aa: CSVEDGQGGNTEAFF
cdr3_nt: TGCAGCGTTGAAGACGGACAGGGTGGTAACACTGAAGCTTTCTTT

clone_size: .
j_call: TRBJ1-3
v_call: TRBV7-2
d_call: TRBD1
cdr3_length: 16
cdr3_aa: CASSPYVDRDRNTIYF
cdr3_nt: TGTGCCAGCAGCCCCTATGTGGACAGGGACAGAAACACCATATATTTT